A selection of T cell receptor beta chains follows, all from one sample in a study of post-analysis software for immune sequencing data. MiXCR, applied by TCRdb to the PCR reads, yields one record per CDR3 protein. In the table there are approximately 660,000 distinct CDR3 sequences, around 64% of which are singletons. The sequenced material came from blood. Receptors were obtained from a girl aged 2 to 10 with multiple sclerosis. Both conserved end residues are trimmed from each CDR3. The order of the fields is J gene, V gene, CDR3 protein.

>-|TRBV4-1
ASSQRLAGGFNEQY
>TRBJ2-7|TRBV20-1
SARGGDIYEQY
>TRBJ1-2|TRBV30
AWSLTAYGYT
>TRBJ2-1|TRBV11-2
ASSLLRGTYNEQF
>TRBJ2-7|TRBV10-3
AIIRETGGARGEQY
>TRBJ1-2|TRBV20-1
SASEILASGESGYT
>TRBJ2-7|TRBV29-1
SVGLQGPYEQY
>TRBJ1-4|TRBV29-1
SVWTGGQEKLF
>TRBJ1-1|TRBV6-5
ASSYSFERNTEAF
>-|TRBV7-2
ASSLAVGETQY
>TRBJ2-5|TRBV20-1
SARGQLAKETQY
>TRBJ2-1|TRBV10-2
ASSESRPPGEQF
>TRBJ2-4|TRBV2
ASSEMGQFGIQY
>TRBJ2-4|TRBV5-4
ASSFRTEPVNIQY
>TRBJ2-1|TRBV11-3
ASTTDSRNEQF
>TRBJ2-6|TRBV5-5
ASSLRGLGGANVLT
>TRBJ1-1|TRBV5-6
ASSLRGPRNTEAF
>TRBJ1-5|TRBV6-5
ASSYSRGVGDSNQPQH
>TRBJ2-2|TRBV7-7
ASSFTRGAGELF
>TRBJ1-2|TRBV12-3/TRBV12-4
ASSFVRGGIYGYT
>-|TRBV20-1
SASEGGEQY
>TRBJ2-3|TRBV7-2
ASSLSPAITDTQY
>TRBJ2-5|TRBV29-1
SVVLGGETQY
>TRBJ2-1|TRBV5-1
ASSLSLGSYNEQF
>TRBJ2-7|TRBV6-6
ASRQEPGLPAYEQY
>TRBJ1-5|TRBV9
ASSVEGVQPQH
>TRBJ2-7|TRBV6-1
ASSDYSSSYEQY
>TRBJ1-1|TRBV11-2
ASSSYSWTEAF
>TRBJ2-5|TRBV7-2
ASSLEAGGWETQY
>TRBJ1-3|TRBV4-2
ASSQGGRSTGNTIY
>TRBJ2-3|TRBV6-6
ASRRTGADTQY
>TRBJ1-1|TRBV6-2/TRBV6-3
ASSYEYPGVTEAF
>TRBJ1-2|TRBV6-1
ASSAQGEGYGYT
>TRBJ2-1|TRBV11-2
ASSLELLGTSGYNEQF
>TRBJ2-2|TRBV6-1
ASRTSPNTGELF
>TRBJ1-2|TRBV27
ASSRRGDYGYT
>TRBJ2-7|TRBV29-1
SVDKISSYEQY
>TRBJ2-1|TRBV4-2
ASSLTGTSGGDEQF
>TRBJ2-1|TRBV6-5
ASSYAGGGDYNEQF
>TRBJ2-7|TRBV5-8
ASKYRAAYEQY
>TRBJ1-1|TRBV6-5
ASSYSGGVYTEAF
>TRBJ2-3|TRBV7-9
ASSPSVYTDTQY
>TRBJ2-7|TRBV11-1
ASSRQRSYEQY
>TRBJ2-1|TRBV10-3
AISVGDNEQF
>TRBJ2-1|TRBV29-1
SVTSRRTHLYNNEQF
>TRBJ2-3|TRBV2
ASRGVTDTQY
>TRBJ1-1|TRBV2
ASSESGTTEAF
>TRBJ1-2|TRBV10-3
ATATSNYGYT
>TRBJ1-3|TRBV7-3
ASSPTGGSGNTIY
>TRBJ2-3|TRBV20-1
SARLSSSSTDTQY
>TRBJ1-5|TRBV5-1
ASSLEGRPQPQH
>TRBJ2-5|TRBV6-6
ATLRGGQETQY